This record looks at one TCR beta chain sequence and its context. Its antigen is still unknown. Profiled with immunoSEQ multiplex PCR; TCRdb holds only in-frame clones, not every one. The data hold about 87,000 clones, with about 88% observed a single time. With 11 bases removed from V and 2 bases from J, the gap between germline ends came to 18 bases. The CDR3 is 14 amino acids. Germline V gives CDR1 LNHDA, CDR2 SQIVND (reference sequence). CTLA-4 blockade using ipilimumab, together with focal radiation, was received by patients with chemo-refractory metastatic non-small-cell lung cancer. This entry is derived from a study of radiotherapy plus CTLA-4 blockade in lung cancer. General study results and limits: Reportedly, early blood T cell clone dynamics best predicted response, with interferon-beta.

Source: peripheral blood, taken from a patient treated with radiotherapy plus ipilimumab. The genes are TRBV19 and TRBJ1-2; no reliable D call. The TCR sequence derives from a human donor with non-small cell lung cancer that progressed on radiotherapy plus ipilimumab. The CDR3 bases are TGTGCCGCCAGTAGTATATCGGCGAACTATGGCTACACCTTC. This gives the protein CAASSISANYGYTF.